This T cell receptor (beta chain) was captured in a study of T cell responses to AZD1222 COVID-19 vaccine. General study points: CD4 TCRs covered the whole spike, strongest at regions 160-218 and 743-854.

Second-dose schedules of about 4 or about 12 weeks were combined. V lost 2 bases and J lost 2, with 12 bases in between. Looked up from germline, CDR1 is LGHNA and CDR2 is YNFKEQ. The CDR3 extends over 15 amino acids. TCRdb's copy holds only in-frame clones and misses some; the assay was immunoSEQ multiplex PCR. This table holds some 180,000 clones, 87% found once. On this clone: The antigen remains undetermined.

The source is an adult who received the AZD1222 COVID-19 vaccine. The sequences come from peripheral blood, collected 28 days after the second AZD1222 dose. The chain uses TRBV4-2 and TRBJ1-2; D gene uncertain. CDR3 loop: CASSQRAGTNYGYTF. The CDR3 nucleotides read TGTGCCAGCAGCCAAAGGGCGGGTACAAACTATGGCTACACCTTC.